This T cell receptor beta chain derives from a study of CD8 T cells in ankylosing spondylitis. Points from the study as a whole: Significant enrichment of disease-linked clones was reportedly seen in matched ankylosing spondylitis synovial fluid.

V lost 2 bases and J 0 bases, leaving 12 bases between the germline ends. This CDR3 has 16 residues. Germline loops: CDR1 SGHRS, CDR2 YFSETQ. Only a few counts were recorded for this clonotype. The antigen remains unidentified. MiXCR, applied by TCRdb to the 5' RACE reads, yields one record per CDR3 protein. The table has 250,000 or so distinct CDR3 sequences, 18% seen once. V is TRBV5-1 and J is TRBJ2-4; D is unclear. The receptor comes from a male donor with ankylosing spondylitis or in good health (not recorded which). Material: blood, either unsorted or a sorted T cell fraction (not recorded which). In DNA, the CDR3 is TGCGCCAGCAGCTTAACGGAGTCTCGAGCCAAAAACATTCAGTACTTC. Its protein product is CASSLTESRAKNIQYF.